This TCR beta chain derives from a study of regulatory T cells in long-lasting Graves disease. Study-wide results and limits: Among persistent patients, a larger number of public clonotypes were shared (about 3,000) than among newly diagnosed patients (about 970).

Germline values: CDR1 SGHVS, CDR2 FQNEAQ. Trimming at V came to 3 bases and at J to 0 bases, leaving 13 bases not matched to a gene. This CDR3 comprises 18 residues. The time point denotes: newly diagnosed GD, antithyroid drugs for less than 3 months. The TCR library was made from RNA that had been extracted from PBMCs in TRIzol. By American Thyroid Association guidelines, Graves' disease was diagnosed in the cohort. Construction of the TCR beta libraries employed iRepertoire HTBI primers in conjunction with Arm-PCR of CDR3 regions. Study processing details: Samples revealed 50 to 70 TRBV and 14 TRBJ segments. From the multiplex PCR reads, TCRdb called clonotypes with MiXCR, one entry per CDR3 protein. TCRdb's processing, not the authors', yielded these V and J calls. Among 370,000 or so distinct CDR3 sequences listed, 15% to 20% were seen once. In the case of this clonotype: What it recognizes is unknown.

The same sample was also studied in work on T cells in Graves' hyperthyroidism and ophthalmopathy. That paper adds: Among the patients, aged 18 to 65, hyperthyroidism was newly diagnosed and had lasted under 2 months.

Sequenced here: peripheral blood mononuclear cells (PBMCs), sampled at new diagnosis, from a patient treated with antithyroid drugs. The chain has TRBV7-8 and TRBJ2-7; 8 bases are shared with TRBD1. The clonotype comes from a woman aged 18-35 years with Graves disease. In DNA, the CDR3 is TGTGCCAGCAGCTTTTACCTTATCCCGGGACAGGACTCCTACGAGCAGTACTTC. Amino acid sequence: CASSFYLIPGQDSYEQYF.